This T cell receptor beta chain was sequenced for a study of blood T cells in healthy people across ages (dated by TCRdb to between 2014 and 2017). Describing the broader study: Template switching captured roughly one uniquely barcoded TCR beta cDNA molecule per two T cells in model experiments. Donors of different ages were randomly distributed across sequencing lanes to avoid experimental bias. The donors were split into four age groups: young (average 16 years), middle-aged (roughly 39), aged (more than 60) and long-lived (roughly 80). Using the same blood draw, the study looked at two additional independent replicas of 1 million unique cDNA reads for two donors, one aged 18 to 30 and the other aged 80 or older. To track age-related changes in TCR beta repertoire diversity, the study relied on deep sequencing normalized with unique cDNA molecular identifiers.

The 35 to 40 donors, aged about 6 to 95 years, were systemically healthy Caucasian individuals from Russia. Each donor gave roughly 11 milliliters of peripheral blood, drawn into EDTA-treated Vacutainer tubes. Ficoll-Paque density-gradient centrifugation was used to isolate PBMCs, with at least 7 million obtained per sample. Total RNA was extracted from PBMCs with Trizol reagent, with at least 5.5 micrograms obtained per sample. For every donor, flow cytometry on a PBMC aliquot measured the percentage of naive CD45RAhigh/CD27high T cells. Results and caveats for the whole study, not just this receptor: The long-lived group showed more naive CD4+ T cells, fewer expanded clones and increased TCR diversity than the aged group, suggesting age selection. The percentage of naive T cells measured by flow cytometry correlated strongly with observed TCR beta diversity. Conclusive comparison of naive and antigen-experienced compartments was prevented by the profiling of bulk unsorted PBMCs. Total diversity estimates from one million sequenced T cells were considered lower bounds and underestimates. Donor CMV infection status was unknown, potentially confounding age-related changes in expanded clonotypes. As age increased, observed TCR beta diversity per million T cells dropped in a roughly linear way, and a significant reduction was already evident by age 40.

On this clonotype itself: Its antigen has not been determined. Base qualities were left out, and no much larger clone turns up one base away.

The V end loses 2 bases and the J end loses 1 base, and a stretch of 13 bases separates them. The CDR3, cysteine through phenylalanine, is 17 amino acids long. The retained sequence is limited to the CDR3, 51 bases, with the frame set at the first base. Taken from the germline V gene, the CDR1 and CDR2 loops are SGHRS and YFSETQ. The library was prepared using 5' RACE. The listed sequencing device is Illumina HiSeq 2500. A second PCR of 7 to 11 cycles was performed with a sample-barcoded 5' primer and a J-beta primer mix. Each TCR beta cDNA molecule received a unique molecular identifier from a template-switch 5' adaptor carrying 12 random nucleotides. Each sample yielded at least 3 million CDR3-containing paired-end reads. First-strand cDNA synthesis was performed from all RNA using the Mint cDNA synthesis kit, with priming by a TRBC-specific oligonucleotide. All cDNA was treated with uracil-DNA glycosylase and then went through a first 18-cycle PCR with the universal primers M1SS and BC2_uni_R. The published analysis was carried out like this. Normalization of each sample was performed by random selection of 1 million high-quality reads, each carrying a distinct molecular identifier. Reads sharing molecular identifiers were discarded rather than binned into consensus sequences. CDR3 identification, clonotype clustering and error correction used MiTCR with a Q25 quality threshold and the strictest error-elimination algorithm. A nonparametric unseen species model with Euler transformation was used to estimate lower-bound total TCR beta diversity. TCRdb reprocessed the public reads (quality trimming at Q25 with fastp, clone calling with MiXCR) and kept in-frame beta chains. Each CDR3 protein appears once, grouped with its most common genes and DNA. V and J calls and clone size were set by TCRdb, not the authors. For this sample the table gives roughly 1,300,000 distinct CDR3 sequences, of which approximately 60% were detected only once. 6.5% to 8.5% of the sample is held by the ten biggest clonotypes.

Material: blood. This TCR derives from a man in his late teens or twenties in good health. The rearranged segments are TRBV5-1 and TRBJ2-6; the D gene is unclear. The DNA reads as follows: TGCGCCAGCAGCTTCCAGTCAGATCGGTCTGGGGCCAACGTCCTGACTTTC. It codes for CASSFQSDRSGANVLTF.